Listed here is a single T cell receptor (beta chain). The antigen is unknown. The Oncomine TCR Beta short-read assay generated sequence data from the DNA of cultured CD4+ T cells. TCRdb called the PCR reads again in MiXCR, with one record for every CDR3 protein. Among fewer than 7,500 distinct CDR3 sequences, around 71% were seen once, and the ten largest hold less than 40%. Treatment reported: approximately nine-day PBMC culture with coronavirus spike peptide pools or control peptides (ViraFEST assay). The collection of CD4+ T cells from the unexposed donor took place before the COVID-19 pandemic (2011-2018). After expanding antigen-specific T cells with peptide pools, ViraFEST sequenced their TCRs. Probing of unexposed-donor CD4+ T cells with SARS-CoV-2 S/N and four cold-coronavirus spikes was done, cells permitting. This sample is drawn from a study of vaccination and CD4 T cells after COVID-19. Study summary: Each control was exposed to a CEFX pool, an HIV-1 Nef pool, or no peptide at all.

The V end was cut by 4 bases, the J end by 3 bases, with 15 bases between. The CDR3 runs to 14 residues. From germline, CDR1 is DFQATT and CDR2 SNEGSKA (reference sequence). The origin of this receptor is a human donor in good health. The chain combines TRBV20-1 with TRBJ2-5; either TRBD1 or TRBD2 may supply D (5 bases each). The specimen was CD4+ T cells from blood, cultured in vitro. The CDR3, as DNA: TGCAGTGCTATTGGCCTCGGGGCTGAAGAGACCCAGTACTTC. Translated, it gives CSAIGLGAEETQYF.